Below are 9 T cell receptor beta chains sequenced from a single sample in a study of CD8 T cells in Susac syndrome. The authors reverse transcribed roughly 0.5 to 1 ug RNA with random hexamers. TCRdb redid the calling of the immunoSEQ multiplex PCR reads with MiXCR, one entry per CDR3 protein. The sample lists some 450,000 distinct CDR3 sequences, around 83% seen once, with 0.09% to 0.15% in the top ten. Specimen: CD8+ T cells from PBMCs. Receptors originate from a human donor with multiple sclerosis.

V gene TRBV12-3 or TRBV12-4 combines with J gene TRBJ2-5; weak D call: TRBD2 (5 bases). This CDR3 is built from 14 residues. Trimming took off 7 bases at V and 1 base at J, with 13 bases between the two ends. The CDR3 here is CASTALGLQETQYF. CDR3 bases: TGTGCCAGCACCGCACTAGGACTCCAAGAGACCCAGTACTTC.

The rearrangement uses TRBV4-1 and TRBJ2-2; D gene ambiguous. The CDR3 runs to 16 residues. Germline CDR1 and CDR2: MGHRA and YSYEKL. Between the trimmed V and J ends, which lost 1 base and 2 bases, there was a span of 11 bases. The chain's CDR3 is CASSQGSTSNTGELFF. The CDR3 DNA reads TGCGCCAGCAGCCAAGGTTCTACCTCCAACACCGGGGAGCTGTTTTTT.

V is TRBV7-3 and J is TRBJ2-3; 8 nucleotides agree with TRBD2. V was pared by 1 base and J by 0 bases, with 9 bases of the junction left unmatched. Germline V CDR1 and CDR2: SGHTA, FQGTGA. This CDR3 has 18 amino acids. The chain's CDR3 is CASSLKSRASGSTDTQYF. CDR3 coding DNA: TGTGCCAGCAGCTTAAAGTCTCGGGCTAGCGGGAGCACAGATACGCAGTATTTT.

The genes are TRBV6-1 and TRBJ2-3; no firm D call. Trimming shortened V by 6 bases and J by 2 bases, and 9 bases separated the two germline ends. The germline V gene has CDR1 MNHNS and CDR2 SASEGT. The CDR3 covers 13 residues. CDR3 region: CASREPSTDTQYF. CDR3 coding DNA: TGTGCCAGCAGAGAGCCCTCCACAGATACGCAGTATTTT.

The chain links TRBV7-9 to TRBJ2-7; 10 bases match TRBD1. V was pared by 5 bases and J by 0 bases, with 4 bases of the junction left unmatched. The CDR3 covers 15 residues. Germline values: CDR1 SEHNR, CDR2 FQNEAQ (reference sequence). The DNA of the CDR3 is TGTGCCAGCAGCCCCGACAGGGGGCCCTCCTACGAGCAGTACTTC. Translation gives CASSPDRGPSYEQYF.

This clonotype has more than one count but fewer than ten. V and J are TRBV7-6 and TRBJ2-1; TRBD2 aligns across 7 bases. Germline assignment: CDR1 SGHVS and CDR2 FNYEAQ. The CDR3 runs to 16 residues. With V trimmed by 5 bases and J by 10 bases, 17 bases remained unmatched. The CDR3: CASSLKRRGGRGEQFF. In nucleotides, the CDR3 is TGTGCCAGCAGCCTCAAACGACGGGGAGGGCGTGGAGAGCAGTTCTTC.

This clonotype has just a few counts. J is TRBJ2-3 and V is TRBV27; no clear D gene. Germline V gene data show CDR1 as MNHEY and CDR2 as SMNVEV (reference sequence). CDR3 size: 12 residues. Trimming cost V 3 bases and J 4 bases, with 5 bases left between them. CDR3 in DNA: TGTGCCAGCAGTTTTCCCGCAGATACGCAGTATTTT. This gives the protein CASSFPADTQYF.

This chain joins TRBV13 and TRBJ1-1; D unresolved. V lost 2 bases and J 0 bases, leaving 13 bases between the germline ends. CDR1 is PRHDT, CDR2 FYEKMQ, per germline (reference sequence). CDR3 size: 16 residues. CDR3: CASSLWAETMNTEAFF. CDR3 DNA: TGTGCCAGCAGCTTATGGGCAGAAACCATGAACACTGAAGCTTTCTTT.

The J gene is TRBJ2-1, the V gene TRBV3-1, with 11 bases matching TRBD2. The germline gives CDR1 LGHDT, CDR2 YNNKEL (reference sequence). The V gene end was trimmed by 2 bases and the J gene end by 2 bases; junction bases not matched to a gene: 17. This CDR3 is built from 21 residues. CDR3 sequence: CASSQSLRDRLTSGAYNEQFF. The CDR3, as DNA: TGTGCCAGCAGCCAATCACTCCGGGACAGGCTGACTAGCGGGGCCTACAATGAGCAGTTCTTC.